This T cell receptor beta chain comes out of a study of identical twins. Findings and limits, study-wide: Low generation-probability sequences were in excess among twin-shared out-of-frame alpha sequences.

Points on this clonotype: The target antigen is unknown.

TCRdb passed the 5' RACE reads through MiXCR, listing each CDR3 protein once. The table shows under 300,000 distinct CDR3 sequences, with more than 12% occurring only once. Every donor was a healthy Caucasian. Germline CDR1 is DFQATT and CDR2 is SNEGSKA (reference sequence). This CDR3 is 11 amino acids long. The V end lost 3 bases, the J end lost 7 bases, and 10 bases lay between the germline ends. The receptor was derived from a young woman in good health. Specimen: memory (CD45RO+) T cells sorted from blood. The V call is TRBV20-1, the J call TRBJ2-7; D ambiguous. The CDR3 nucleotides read TGCAGTGCTAGTATCTCCACAGAGCAGTACTTC. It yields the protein CSASISTEQYF.